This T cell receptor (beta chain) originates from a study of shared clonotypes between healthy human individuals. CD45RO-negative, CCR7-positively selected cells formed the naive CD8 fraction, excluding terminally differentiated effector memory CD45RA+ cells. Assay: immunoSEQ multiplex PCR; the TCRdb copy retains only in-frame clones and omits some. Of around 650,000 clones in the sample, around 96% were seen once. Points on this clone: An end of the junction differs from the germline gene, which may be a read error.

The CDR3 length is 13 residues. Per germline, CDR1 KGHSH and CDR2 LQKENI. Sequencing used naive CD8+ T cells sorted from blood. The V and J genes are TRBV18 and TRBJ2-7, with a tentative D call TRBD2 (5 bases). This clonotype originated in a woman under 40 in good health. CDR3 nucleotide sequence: TGTGCCAGCTCATCACCGAGGGCCTACGAGCAGTACTTC. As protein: CASSSPRAYEQYF.